The 18 T cell receptor beta chains listed next were all sequenced from one sample in a study of blood T cell repertoires in COVID-19. Generated by immunoSEQ multiplex PCR, the TCRdb table keeps only in-frame clones and is missing some. This table has fewer than 120,000 clones, over 65% appearing once. The sequenced sample was peripheral blood. Receptors were obtained from a woman aged 80 or older with acute or convalescent COVID-19.

This clone was found once. The V gene is TRBV5-1, the J gene TRBJ1-1; D is perhaps TRBD1 (5 bases). With 4 bases removed from V and 1 base from J, the gap between germline ends came to 17 bases. From germline, CDR1 is SGHRS and CDR2 YFSETQ. The CDR3 length is 16 residues. The DNA for the CDR3 is TGCGCCAGCAGCGAACAACCGGGACTCCAGAACACTGAAGCTTTCTTT. Translated: CASSEQPGLQNTEAFF.

The chain joins TRBV7-2 to TRBJ1-5; no clear D. Trimming left V 2 bases short and J 5 bases short, with 4 bases between. The CDR3 is made up of 12 amino acids. CDR1 is SGHTA and CDR2 is FQGNSA in the germline V gene. This chain's CDR3 is CASSLRDQPQHF. As DNA, the CDR3 is TGTGCCAGCAGCTTAAGAGATCAGCCCCAGCATTTT.

The chain couples TRBV11-3 to TRBJ2-1; 9 bases line up with TRBD1. The V segment lost 6 bases and the J segment 7 bases; nucleotides outside the gene matches: 4. The CDR3 has 13 amino acids. The germline V gene encodes CDR1 SGHNT and CDR2 YENEEA. CDR3 residues: CASSGTGRNEQFF. The CDR3 DNA follows: TGTGCCAGCAGTGGGACAGGGAGGAATGAGCAGTTCTTC.

This chain uses TRBV4-2 with TRBJ1-2; 7 bases are shared with TRBD1. V shed 0 bases and J 8 bases; nucleotides not matched to a gene: 9. Germline-derived CDR1 and CDR2 are LGHNA and YNFKEQ. The CDR3 runs to 15 residues. The CDR3 DNA sequence: TGTGCCAGCAGCCAAGATAAGGGGGCGTGGAACGGCTACACCTTC. Translated: CASSQDKGAWNGYTF.

In its sample, this clone was seen a few times. This chain links TRBV2 with TRBJ1-5; 7 nucleotides agree with TRBD1. Germline V CDR1 and CDR2: SNHLY, FYNNEI. This CDR3 has 16 amino acids. V trimming: 6 bases; J trimming: 0 bases; junction bases outside the gene matches: 8. The chain's CDR3 is CASRHPQGYSNQPQHF. CDR3 bases: TGTGCCAGCAGGCACCCACAGGGGTATAGCAATCAGCCCCAGCATTTT.

This chain links TRBV11-2 with TRBJ2-5, with 7 bases fitting TRBD2. The J segment lost 5 bases and the V segment lost 5 bases, leaving 8 bases of the junction unmatched. The CDR3 sequence is 14 residues long. CDR1 is SGHAT, CDR2 FQNNGV, per germline. The CDR3 sequence: CASSRYEGGETQYF. Written as DNA, the CDR3 is TGTGCCAGCAGCCGTTACGAGGGAGGGGAGACCCAGTACTTC.

This clone was detected many times. V is TRBV11-3 and J is TRBJ1-2; 8 bases fit TRBD1. V lost 4 bases to trimming and J lost 2 bases; unmatched junction nucleotides: 6. Germline values: CDR1 SGHNT, CDR2 YENEEA. CDR3 size: 15 residues. The CDR3 loop reads CASSSRTGKNYGYTF. The CDR3 nucleotides are TGTGCCAGCAGCTCAAGGACAGGGAAAAACTATGGCTACACCTTC.

V and J are TRBV27 and TRBJ2-7; D is possibly TRBD2 (7 bases). This CDR3 is built from 18 residues. CDR1 and CDR2 from the germline V gene are MNHEY and SMNVEV (reference sequence). V lost 1 base and J 0 bases, leaving 19 bases between the germline ends. The CDR3 sequence: CASSLLPGGLSFSYEQYF. The CDR3 coding sequence is TGTGCCAGCAGTTTATTGCCGGGGGGCCTTAGTTTCTCCTACGAGCAGTACTTC.

The rearrangement links TRBV6-2 or TRBV6-3 to TRBJ2-3; 10 positions agree with TRBD2. V lost 2 bases to trimming and J lost 7 bases; unmatched junction nucleotides: 18. Looked up from germline, CDR1 is MNHEY and CDR2 is SVGEGT. This CDR3 is 19 amino acids long. CDR3 loop: CASSYALRSGGPGLNTQYF. The CDR3 DNA reads as TGTGCCAGCAGTTACGCCCTCCGTAGCGGGGGGCCCGGTTTAAATACGCAGTATTTT.

The J gene is TRBJ2-5, the V gene TRBV6-5; D unclear. There are 11 residues in the CDR3. The V gene's germline CDR1 is MNHEY and CDR2 SVGAGI. V lost 7 bases and J lost 5, with 8 bases in between. The CDR3, as DNA: TGTGCCAGCACCTTACTGGAGACCCAGTACTTC. It codes for CASTLLETQYF.

V gene TRBV9 combines with J gene TRBJ2-2; perhaps TRBD1 as D (6 bases). The CDR3 is 15 residues long. Germline CDR1 and CDR2: SGDLS and YYNGEE. V was pared by 2 bases and J by 6 bases, with 14 bases between. The CDR3 loop reads CASSVHTRGAGELFF. In nucleotides, the CDR3 is TGTGCCAGCAGCGTCCATACCAGGGGAGCCGGGGAGCTGTTTTTT.

This chain links TRBV11-2 with TRBJ2-1; 7 bases are shared with TRBD2. The germline gives CDR1 SGHAT, CDR2 FQNNGV. V was clipped by 3 bases and J by 4 bases; unmatched bases: 9. This CDR3 is 16 amino acids long. The CDR3 DNA is TGTGCCAGCAGCTTCCTCCCGGGAGGCGTTTACAATGAGCAGTTCTTC. This gives the protein CASSFLPGGVYNEQFF.

The V and J genes are TRBV5-8 and TRBJ2-5; D might be TRBD1 (5 bases). Trimming removed 2 bases from V and 1 base from J, with 9 bases in between. Germline lookup yields CDR1 SGHTS and CDR2 YDEGEE. The length of the CDR3 is 14 residues. CDR3 amino acids: CASSLGVGQETQYF. The CDR3 bases are TGTGCCAGCAGCTTAGGGGTGGGCCAAGAGACCCAGTACTTC.

The chain combines TRBV7-2 with TRBJ1-2; 10 positions match TRBD1. CDR1 is SGHTA and CDR2 is FQGNSA in the germline V gene. V was clipped by 0 bases and J by 4 bases; unmatched bases: 5. The CDR3 totals 16 residues. CDR3 coding DNA: TGTGCCAGCAGCTTAGCGACAGGGGGCGACATCTATGGCTACACCTTC. Translation gives CASSLATGGDIYGYTF. The full variable domain, its missing parts supplied by reference TRBV7-2 and TRBJ1-2, is GAGVSQSPSNKVTEKGKDVELRCDPISGHTALYWYRQSLGQGLEFLIYFQGNSAPDKSGLPSDRFSAERTGGSVSTLTIQRTQQEDSAVYLCASSLATGGDIYGYTFGSGTRLTVV.

The J gene is TRBJ2-3, the V gene TRBV4-1; weak D call: TRBD1 (6 bases). CDR3 length: 15 amino acids. The V gene lost 0 bases and the J gene lost 3 bases, with 10 bases spanning the gap. Germline CDR1 is MGHRA and CDR2 is YSYEKL. CDR3 in amino acids: CASSQDPTGTDTQYF. The CDR3, as DNA: TGCGCCAGCAGCCAAGACCCGACAGGAACAGATACGCAGTATTTT.

The CDR3 spells CASSREETQYF. The CDR3 nucleotides read TGTGCCAGCAGCAGGGAGGAGACCCAGTACTTC. The genes are TRBV5-4 and TRBJ2-5, with a possible D match to TRBD2 (5 bases). CDR1 and CDR2 from the germline V gene are SGHNT and YYREEE (reference sequence). The CDR3 sequence is 11 residues long. V was cut by 4 bases and J by 5 bases, with 6 bases left in between.

This chain joins TRBV11-2 and TRBJ1-1; TRBD1 aligns across 9 bases. With V trimmed by 5 bases and J by 1 base, 8 bases remained unmatched. There are 16 residues in the CDR3. Per the germline V gene, CDR1 is SGHAT and CDR2 is FQNNGV. The CDR3 sequence: CASSLRRQGGNTEAFF. The CDR3 DNA sequence: TGTGCCAGCAGCCTTCGGAGACAGGGGGGGAACACTGAAGCTTTCTTT.

This chain joins TRBV3-1 (or the pseudogene TRBV3-2) and TRBJ1-5; 8 bases map to TRBD1. Per germline, CDR1 LGHDT and CDR2 YNNKEL (reference sequence). The CDR3 is made up of 14 amino acids. Germline trimming cut 4 bases from V and 7 bases from J; bases unmatched to any gene: 6. CDR3 coding DNA: TGTGCCAGCAGCCGCGGACAGGGTTTACAGCCCCAGCATTTT. This codes for CASSRGQGLQPQHF.